One sample yielded the 18 T cell receptor beta chains listed below, sequenced in a study of OX40 agonist ivuxolimab in advanced cancers. Sequenced by immunoSEQ multiplex PCR; TCRdb stores in-frame clones only, minus some. The table has around 62,000 clones, roughly 73% seen once. The material was CD4+ or CD8+ T cells sorted from blood, obtained in a trial of the OX40 agonist ivuxolimab. These TCRs come from an adult with an advanced solid tumor such as melanoma, head and neck, liver or kidney cancer.

This clone showed up just once. The V call is TRBV7-2, the J call TRBJ2-7; 8 bases line up with TRBD2. V was pared by 3 bases and J by 2 bases, with 3 bases of the junction left unmatched. The CDR3 loop spans 14 amino acids. The germline V gene has CDR1 SGHTA and CDR2 FQGNSA. The DNA of the CDR3 is TGTGCCAGCAGCTTGAGTAGCGGGGCCTACGAGCAGTACTTC. It encodes CASSLSSGAYEQYF.

The chain couples TRBV5-4 to TRBJ1-2; D not resolved. The V gene lost 1 base and the J gene lost 7 bases, with 14 bases spanning the gap. This CDR3 has 14 residues. The germline CDR1 and CDR2 sequences are SGHNT and YYREEE (reference sequence). The CDR3 bases are TGTGCCAGCAGCTTGTCGGGCCCATTCTCTGGCTACACCTTC. Amino acids: CASSLSGPFSGYTF.

The chain carries TRBV28 and TRBJ1-2, with a possible D match to TRBD1 (5 bases). Trimming pared 6 bases from V and 4 bases from J, leaving 15 bases between. The CDR3 loop spans 14 amino acids. CDR1 is MDHEN and CDR2 is SYDVKM in the germline V gene. Here the CDR3 reads CASRLLVGGYGYTF. In DNA, the CDR3 is TGTGCCAGCAGGCTCCTCGTCGGGGGCTATGGCTACACCTTC.

The V and J genes are TRBV5-4 and TRBJ2-2; D remains ambiguous. Trimming stripped 1 base from V and 6 bases from J, with 7 bases between. Germline V lookup: CDR1 SGHNT, CDR2 YYREEE (reference sequence). The CDR3 runs 13 residues. CDR3 bases: TGTGCCAGCAGCTTGTTCTACTCCGGGGAGCTGTTTTTT. Translation gives CASSLFYSGELFF.

This chain uses TRBV6-6 with TRBJ2-5, with 11 bases identical to TRBD1. The germline V gene encodes CDR1 MNHNY and CDR2 SVGAGI (reference sequence). V gave up 2 bases and J gave up 1 base; unmatched junction bases: 3. The CDR3 runs to 16 residues. Here the CDR3 DNA reads TGTGCCAGCAGTTACCAGGGGACAGGGGGCCAAGAGACCCAGTACTTC. It codes for CASSYQGTGGQETQYF.

The chain employs TRBV6-1 and TRBJ1-1, with 7 bases aligning to TRBD1. The trim removed 3 bases at V and 6 bases at J, leaving 16 bases unmatched. This CDR3 has 17 residues. Germline CDR1 MNHNS, CDR2 SASEGT. The DNA for the CDR3 is TGTGCCAGCAGTGACATCGACAGGGCATTAGGGACCCCTGAAGCTTTCTTT. Its protein is CASSDIDRALGTPEAFF.

The chain has TRBV18 and TRBJ2-7, with D maybe TRBD2 (6 bases). CDR3 length: 14 residues. The ends were cut back, 4 bases at V and 4 bases at J, with 14 bases in the middle. Germline loops: CDR1 KGHSH, CDR2 LQKENI. CDR3 DNA: TGTGCCAGCTCACTAACCGGGACTCAGTACGAGCAGTACTTC. This encodes CASSLTGTQYEQYF.

The chain employs TRBV5-1 and TRBJ2-1, with 13 bases lining up with TRBD2. The CDR3 runs 17 residues. Trimming took 0 bases from V and 4 from J; bases not matched to a gene: 4. The V gene's germline CDR1 is SGHRS and CDR2 YFSETQ. The CDR3: CASSLGTSGSGYNEQFF. The CDR3 DNA follows: TGCGCCAGCAGCTTGGGGACTAGCGGGAGTGGGTACAATGAGCAGTTCTTC.

V gene TRBV6-1 combines with J gene TRBJ2-1; 8 nucleotides agree with TRBD1. V shed 10 bases and J 3 bases; nucleotides not matched to a gene: 5. CDR3 length equals 13 residues. The V gene's germline CDR1 is MNHNS and CDR2 SASEGT. CDR3 coding DNA: TGTGCCACGGGACAGGCGCTCTACAATGAGCAGTTCTTC. Amino acids: CATGQALYNEQFF.

The chain has TRBV19 and TRBJ2-7; possibly TRBD1 for D (6 bases). The germline CDR1 and CDR2 sequences are LNHDA and SQIVND (reference sequence). V shed 3 bases and J shed 7 bases, with 16 bases lying between them. CDR3 length: 14 residues. The CDR3 sequence is CASSIQGSSSEQYF. The CDR3 DNA reads as TGTGCCAGTAGTATTCAGGGGAGTTCGTCGGAGCAGTACTTC. The whole variable domain, filled in from reference TRBV19 and TRBJ2-7, reads DGGITQSPKYLFRKEGQNVTLSCEQNLNHDAMYWYRQDPGQGLRLIYYSQIVNDFQKGDIAEGYSVSREKKESFPLTVTSAQKNPTAFYLCASSIQGSSSEQYFGPGTRLTVT.

The chain links TRBV6-5 to TRBJ2-2; unclear D gene. The germline V gene has CDR1 MNHEY and CDR2 SVGAGI. V dropped 2 bases and J dropped 6 bases, with 13 bases sitting between them. The length of the CDR3 is 15 residues. CDR3 nucleotide sequence: TGTGCCAGCAGTTACAGTGCTTTCGGTGCCGGGGAGCTGTTTTTT. This encodes CASSYSAFGAGELFF.

The rearrangement uses TRBV28 and TRBJ1-2; weak D call: TRBD1 (6 bases). This CDR3 region has 14 residues. Trimming shortened V by 7 bases and J by 5 bases, and 17 bases separated the two germline ends. From germline, CDR1 is MDHEN and CDR2 SYDVKM. CDR3 residues: CASKLTGSNYGYTF. The DNA for the CDR3 is TGTGCCAGCAAACTGACAGGTTCGAATTATGGCTACACCTTC.

V gene TRBV14 combines with J gene TRBJ2-2, with D perhaps TRBD2 (7 bases). V lost 8 bases, J lost 1 base, and 17 bases lay in between. Germline V CDR1 and CDR2: SGHDN, FVKESK. CDR3 size: 16 residues. The CDR3 DNA reads TGTGCCAGCTCCGCCTCGGGGGGCCGGAACACCGGGGAGCTGTTTTTT. It translates to CASSASGGRNTGELFF.

CDR3 amino acids: CASNPRTGEYGYTF. The CDR3 nucleotides are TGTGCCAGTAATCCAAGGACAGGGGAATATGGCTACACCTTC. The chain employs TRBV19 and TRBJ1-2; TRBD1 aligns across 9 bases. The V gene's germline CDR1 is LNHDA and CDR2 SQIVND (reference sequence). The V and J ends lost 7 bases and 5 bases, in that order; junction bases with no gene match: 8. The CDR3 length is 14 residues.

The chain combines TRBV5-6 with TRBJ2-5; 7 bases match TRBD2. Germline CDR1 SGHDT, CDR2 YYEEEE. With V trimmed by 1 base and J by 5 bases, 20 bases remained unmatched. CDR3 length equals 19 residues. CDR3 in amino acids: CASSLLSFAGVFEAETQYF. The CDR3 bases are TGTGCCAGCAGCTTGTTATCGTTTGCGGGGGTATTCGAGGCTGAGACCCAGTACTTC.

This clone has at least ten counts. The rearrangement uses TRBV5-1 and TRBJ1-5, with 7 bases matching TRBD1. After removal of 2 bases from V and 6 bases from J, the junction contained 2 bases not matched to a gene. CDR3 length: 13 amino acids. CDR1 is SGHRS, CDR2 YFSETQ, per germline. CDR3 residues: CASSLQGLQPQHF. CDR3 coding DNA: TGCGCCAGCAGCTTACAGGGGCTTCAGCCCCAGCATTTT.

This rearrangement joins TRBV5-1 to TRBJ1-5; maybe TRBD1 (5 bases). The CDR3 spans 16 residues. Trimming pared 0 bases from V and 2 bases from J, leaving 12 bases between. Germline V lookup: CDR1 SGHRS, CDR2 YFSETQ. DNA for the CDR3: TGCGCCAGCAGCTTGGCGGGCTTAGGGGGCAATCAGCCCCAGCATTTT. Protein: CASSLAGLGGNQPQHF. The entire variable domain, with the rest obtained from reference TRBV5-1 and TRBJ1-5, is as follows: KAGVTQTPRYLIKTRGQQVTLSCSPISGHRSVSWYQQTPGQGLQFLFEYFSETQRNKGNFPGRFSGRQFSNSRSEMNVSTLELGDSALYLCASSLAGLGGNQPQHFGDGTRLSIL.

In its sample, this clone was seen a few times. The chain links TRBV14 to TRBJ2-6, with D uncertain. The germline V gene has CDR1 SGHDN and CDR2 FVKESK. The CDR3 consists of 16 residues. V lost 5 bases, J lost 0 bases, and 11 bases lay in between. Here the CDR3 reads CASSKARSSGANVLTF. The CDR3 DNA sequence: TGTGCCAGCAGCAAGGCACGGAGCTCTGGGGCCAACGTCCTGACTTTC.